This T cell receptor (beta chain) came from a study of identical twins. General study findings and limits: The models gave estimates that fell short of the out-of-frame TCR alpha sharing seen in monozygotic twins. There were fewer insertions in abundant cord blood beta clonotypes, but memory repertoires showed no such pattern.

Template switching created a universal primer site, and the cDNA included unique molecular identifiers. TCRdb used MiXCR to reprocess the 5' RACE reads, holding one entry per CDR3 protein. Of 1.5 million to 2 million distinct CDR3 sequences in the sample, less than 40% are singletons; the top ten hold 0.25% to 0.3%. V shed 5 bases and J shed 4 bases, with 17 bases lying between them. CDR3 size: 15 residues. Germline V gene sequence: CDR1 SEHNR, CDR2 FQNEAQ (reference sequence). In this sample, this clonotype turned up a few times. Its antigen remains unidentified. This receptor was obtained from a newborn girl in good health. V and J are TRBV7-9 and TRBJ1-2; unclear D gene. Sequences were obtained from cord blood. The CDR3 loop reads CASSPTLLLGYGYTF. CDR3 in DNA: TGTGCCAGCAGCCCCACACTACTCCTTGGCTATGGCTACACCTTC.